Following are 2 T cell receptor beta chains from one sample sequenced in a study of shared clonotypes between healthy human individuals. Clones were sequenced by immunoSEQ multiplex PCR, and TCRdb holds only the in-frame ones, with some missing. The sample has a few million clones, around 95% seen once. The naive CD8 fraction comprised CD45RO-negative cells positively selected for CCR7 and excluded terminally differentiated effector memory CD45RA+ cells. The specimen sequenced was naive CD8+ T cells from PBMCs. These receptors were obtained from a man aged 18 to 29 in good health. Some clones in this sample may be carry-over from other donors' samples.

V gene TRBV7-6 combines with J gene TRBJ2-5; D might be TRBD2 (5 bases). Germline lookup yields CDR1 SGHVS and CDR2 FNYEAQ. The CDR3 covers 13 residues. Deletions cut 6 bases from V and 3 bases from J, with 11 bases between. CDR3 nucleotides: TGTGCCAGCAGGAGCGGTTCTGAAGAGACCCAGTACTTC. Protein sequence: CASRSGSEETQYF.

This clone is a singleton in its sample. The CDR3, as DNA: TGTGCCAGCAGTTTCGCGGGGGCGGGGGTGACCAATGAGCAGTTCTTC. As protein: CASSFAGAGVTNEQFF. V gene TRBV28 combines with J gene TRBJ2-1; a weak D match, TRBD2 (7 bases). The germline V gene encodes CDR1 MDHEN and CDR2 SYDVKM. The CDR3 length is 16 residues. V gave up 3 bases and J gave up 6 bases, with 18 bases separating them.